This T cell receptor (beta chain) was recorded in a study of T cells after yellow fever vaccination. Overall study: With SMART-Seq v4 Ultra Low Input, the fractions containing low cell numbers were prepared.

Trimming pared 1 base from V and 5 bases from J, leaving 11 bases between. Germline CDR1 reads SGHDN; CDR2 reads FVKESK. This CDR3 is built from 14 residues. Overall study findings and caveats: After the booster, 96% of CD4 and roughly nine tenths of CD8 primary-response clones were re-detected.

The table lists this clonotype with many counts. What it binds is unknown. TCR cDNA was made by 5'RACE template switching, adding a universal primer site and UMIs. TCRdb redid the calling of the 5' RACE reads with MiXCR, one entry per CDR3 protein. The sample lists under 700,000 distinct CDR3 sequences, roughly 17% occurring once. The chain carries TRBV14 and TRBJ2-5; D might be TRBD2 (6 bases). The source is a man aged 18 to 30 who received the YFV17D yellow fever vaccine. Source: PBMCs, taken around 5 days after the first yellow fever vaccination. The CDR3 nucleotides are TGTGCCAGCAGCCAAGGTGCGGGGTTGGAGACCCAGTACTTC. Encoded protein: CASSQGAGLETQYF.